The clone carrying this TCR beta chain was counted a few times. This sample is drawn from a study of blood T cells in healthy people across ages. The CDR3 runs 16 residues. Looked up from germline, CDR1 is MNHEY and CDR2 is SVGAGI. Losses at the gene ends were 7 bases for V and 0 bases for J; bases not matched to a gene: 11. Primers used in a second PCR of about 7 to 12 cycles were a sample-barcoded 5' primer and a J-beta primer mix. The authors tagged each cDNA molecule using a template-switch adaptor with 12 random nucleotides. TCRdb ran MiXCR on the 5' RACE reads and lists one entry per CDR3 protein. The table has roughly 1.4 million distinct CDR3 sequences, around 59% seen once.

The V gene is TRBV6-5, the J gene TRBJ2-7; 8 bases map to TRBD1. The specimen was blood. The TCR comes from a man younger than 35 in good health. The CDR3 bases are TGTGCCAGCACGTTAATAACGGGACAGGCCTCCTACGAGCAGTACTTC. Translation: CASTLITGQASYEQYF.